The rows below give T cell receptor beta chains drawn from one sample of a study of blood T cells in healthy people across ages. TCRdb passed the 5' RACE reads through MiXCR, listing each CDR3 protein once. The table has 650,000 to 1,000,000 distinct CDR3 sequences, roughly 34% seen once; the top ten hold about an eighth. Sequencing used blood. These receptors were taken from a man aged 18-30 years in good health. Each CDR3 is given with its conserved first and last residue. D genes are given only for firm matches. Clone size, where shown, is once, few, many, or a class for clones that have expanded.

D	V	size	J	DNA	CDR3
.	TRBV10-3	many	TRBJ2-3	TGTGCCATCAGGGGGGACTTTAGCACAGATACGCAGTATTTT	CAIRGDFSTDTQYF
.	TRBV20-1	few	TRBJ2-1	TGCAGTGCTGCCAACGGACGATACAATGAGCAGTTCTTC	CSAANGRYNEQFF
.	TRBV28	few	TRBJ2-1	TGTGCCAGCAACCCGACACCAACGGAGCAGTTCTTC	CASNPTPTEQFF
.	TRBV20-1	.	TRBJ1-5	TGCAGTGCGAACGGGGCGGGGGGCAATCAGCCCCAGCATTTT	CSANGAGGNQPQHF
.	TRBV12-3/TRBV12-4	few	TRBJ1-2	TGTGCCAGCAGTCCCCGGACGGCACTCTATGGCTACACCTTC	CASSPRTALYGYTF
TRBD1	TRBV29-1	few	TRBJ1-2	TGCAGCGTGGGACAGGGTGGGGACTATGGCTACACCTTC	CSVGQGGDYGYTF
.	TRBV3-1	.	TRBJ1-1	TGTGCCAGCAGCCAAGGTAACGGACAAAGGAACACTGAAGCTTTCTTT	CASSQGNGQRNTEAFF
TRBD2	TRBV12-3/TRBV12-4	many	TRBJ2-1	TGTGCCAGCAGTTTAAGTAGCGGGGAGTCGAAGCAGTTCTTC	CASSLSSGESKQFF
.	TRBV27	few	TRBJ2-1	TGTGCCAGCAGTCCTCGACTAGGCCGGGAGGAGCAGTTCTTC	CASSPRLGREEQFF
.	TRBV7-2	many	TRBJ2-1	TGTGCCAGCAGCTCTTTAACAGGGTATGGTCAGTTCTTC	CASSSLTGYGQFF
.	TRBV27	.	TRBJ2-1	TGTGCCAGCAGTTTAACGGCTATCGGGGCCCCCAATGAGCAGTTCTTC	CASSLTAIGAPNEQFF
TRBD2	TRBV10-3	many	TRBJ2-3	TGTGCCATCAGTGAATATAGCGGGGGCACAGATACGCAGTATTTT	CAISEYSGGTDTQYF
.	TRBV6-5	.	TRBJ2-2	TGTGCCAGCCGCTCCCAAGGGGTCACCGGGGAGCTGTTTTTT	CASRSQGVTGELFF
.	TRBV9	.	TRBJ2-1	TGTGCCAGCAGCCCATCTGGGGGGAGGAACAATGAGCAGTTCTTC	CASSPSGGRNNEQFF
TRBD1	TRBV10-3	many	TRBJ2-3	TGTGCCATCAGCGGGACAGGGGAAACAGATACGCAGTATTTT	CAISGTGETDTQYF
TRBD1	TRBV18	.	TRBJ2-3	TGTGCCAGCTCACCAAAAGGGGGCACATACACCCACACAGATACGCAGTATTTT	CASSPKGGTYTHTDTQYF
.	TRBV12-3/TRBV12-4	few	TRBJ1-2	TGTGCCAGCACCTTGACAGGTCTTTATGGCTACACCTTC	CASTLTGLYGYTF
.	TRBV29-1	many	TRBJ1-2	TGCAGCGTTGACCCAGGACCCGGTTACACCTTC	CSVDPGPGYTF
.	TRBV30	.	TRBJ2-3	TGTGCCTGGGGGACCGAGGGAGATACGCAGTATTTT	CAWGTEGDTQYF
.	TRBV7-2	.	TRBJ2-7	TGTGCCAGCAGCTCAATATTCACAGGTTTGGTGACTTCCTACGAGCAGTACTTC	CASSSIFTGLVTSYEQYF
.	TRBV12-3/TRBV12-4	many	TRBJ2-1	TGTGCCAGCGGGGGAGTCAATGAGCAGTTCTTC	CASGGVNEQFF
.	TRBV7-8	.	TRBJ2-1	TGTGCCAGCAGCGTGGGGTTGGATGGCAATGAGCAGTTCTTC	CASSVGLDGNEQFF
TRBD2	TRBV12-3/TRBV12-4	few	TRBJ2-7	TGTGCCAGCAGTTCGGGACTAGCGGGGGGGTACGAGCAGTACTTC	CASSSGLAGGYEQYF
.	TRBV20-1	many	TRBJ2-3	TGCAGTGCTAGTCGGCGGCGGCTCCTCACAGATACGCAGTATTTT	CSASRRRLLTDTQYF
.	TRBV4-3	.	TRBJ2-1	TGCGCCAGCAGCCAAGGGGTTGACGGTGGCAATGAGCAGTTCTTC	CASSQGVDGGNEQFF
.	TRBV4-1	.	TRBJ1-1	TGCGCCAGCAGCCAAGTCGGACAGACCACTGAAGCTTTCTTT	CASSQVGQTTEAFF
.	TRBV2	.	TRBJ2-1	TGTGCCAGCGGGGCCAACAATGAGCAGTTCTTC	CASGANNEQFF
TRBD1	TRBV20-1	.	TRBJ1-5	TGCAGTGCTGGGACAGGCTTCAATCAGCCCCAGCATTTT	CSAGTGFNQPQHF
.	TRBV7-2	few	TRBJ1-1	TGTGCCAGCAGCCCTGGACGGGCCAGGGAGGCTTTCTTT	CASSPGRAREAFF
TRBD1	TRBV7-9	.	TRBJ1-4	TGTGCCAGCAGTGGTGGACAGGAGGGTTCGGATGAAAAACTGTTTTTT	CASSGGQEGSDEKLFF